Shown below are 24 T cell receptor beta chains from a single sample sequenced in a study of blood T cell repertoires in COVID-19. Only in-frame clones appear in the TCRdb table, and some are missing; sequencing was by immunoSEQ multiplex PCR. The data contain hundreds of thousands of clones, 89% of them seen just once; the ten biggest clones take up 11%. Sequencing was done on a sample of peripheral blood. The receptors shown here come from a woman younger than 45 with COVID-19, enrolled during active disease.

The chain is built from TRBV2 and TRBJ2-1; the match to TRBD2 covers 9 bases. The length of the CDR3 is 15 residues. Trimming removed 2 bases from V and 1 base from J; junction bases left unmatched: 0. From germline, CDR1 is SNHLY and CDR2 FYNNEI. The CDR3 sequence is CASSELAGSYNEQFF. CDR3 DNA: TGTGCCAGCAGTGAACTAGCGGGGTCCTACAATGAGCAGTTCTTC. Looking up the rest from reference TRBV2 and TRBJ2-1 gives the full variable domain: EPEVTQTPSHQVTQMGQEVILRCVPISNHLYFYWYRQILGQKVEFLVSFYNNEISEKSEIFDDQFSVERPDGSNFTLKIRSTKLEDSAMYFCASSELAGSYNEQFFGPGTRLTVL.

This sequence joins TRBV18 and TRBJ2-5; D unclear. There are 17 residues in the CDR3. Per germline, CDR1 KGHSH and CDR2 LQKENI. The germline V and J ends were trimmed by 3 bases and 1 base, with 18 bases remaining between them. CDR3 coding DNA: TGTGCCAGCTCACCCCGAAGAGACTCGAGCAGCCAAGAGACCCAGTACTTC. It codes for CASSPRRDSSSQETQYF.

As to this clone: Other DNA sequences from this sample encode an identical CDR3 as well. The chain couples TRBV7-9 to TRBJ1-2; 7 bases are a match to TRBD1. CDR3 length: 15 residues. Germline CDR1 and CDR2: SEHNR and FQNEAQ (reference sequence). V trimming: 5 bases; J trimming: 2 bases; junction bases outside the gene matches: 8. The CDR3 loop reads CASSPRQGANYGYTF. CDR3 bases: TGTGCCAGCAGCCCCAGACAGGGCGCCAACTATGGCTACACCTTC. Combining the CDR3 with reference TRBV7-9 and TRBJ1-2 gives the whole variable domain DTGVSQNPRHKITKRGQNVTFRCDPISEHNRLYWYRQTLGQGPEFLTYFQNEAQLEKSRLLSDRFSAERPKGSFSTLEIQRTEQGDSAMYLCASSPRQGANYGYTFGSGTRLTVV.

CDR3 amino acids: CASSFRGINEQYF. In DNA form, the CDR3 reads TGTGCCAGCAGTTTTCGGGGGATCAACGAGCAGTACTTC. The chain is built from TRBV28 and TRBJ2-7, with D possibly TRBD2 on 6 matching bases. V dropped 3 bases and J dropped 5 bases, with 11 bases sitting between them. Germline V CDR1 and CDR2: MDHEN, SYDVKM. This CDR3 region has 13 residues.

The genes are TRBV3-1 (or the pseudogene TRBV3-2) and TRBJ1-6, with D hard to call. Deletions cut 2 bases from V and 7 bases from J, with 6 bases between. CDR3 length: 13 residues. Germline loops: CDR1 LGHDT, CDR2 YNNKEL (reference sequence). The CDR3 DNA sequence: TGTGCCAGCAGCCAAACATACAATTCACCCCTCCACTTT. The encoded protein is CASSQTYNSPLHF.

The rearrangement joins TRBV4-2 to TRBJ2-7; possibly TRBD1 for D (5 bases). CDR1 and CDR2 from the germline V gene are LGHNA and YNFKEQ. This CDR3 contains 16 residues. The ends were cut back, 1 base at V and 3 bases at J, with 16 bases in the middle. The CDR3 DNA is TGTGCCAGCAGCCAAGGGTGGGGCCAGCCTAACTACGAGCAGTACTTC. It translates to CASSQGWGQPNYEQYF.

The CDR3 DNA is TGTGCCAGCGCAGCGGGGGACGAGGGGGGCACTGAAGCTTTCTTT. It specifies CASAAGDEGGTEAFF. The chain uses TRBV3-1 (or the pseudogene TRBV3-2) and TRBJ1-1, with D maybe TRBD1 (6 bases). The germline CDR1 and CDR2 sequences are LGHDT and YNNKEL (reference sequence). V dropped 8 bases and J dropped 4 bases, with 20 bases sitting between them. The CDR3 is 15 residues long.

In its sample, this clone was seen a few times. This chain links TRBV5-5 with TRBJ1-2; tentatively, D is TRBD1 (5 bases). The CDR3 covers 12 residues. The V gene's germline CDR1 is SGHKS and CDR2 YYEKEE (reference sequence). V was trimmed by 4 bases and J by 10 bases, leaving 14 bases between them. The CDR3 region is CASSEEEGSYTF. CDR3 sequence (DNA): TGTGCCAGCAGCGAAGAGGAGGGGTCCTACACCTTC.

The chain employs TRBV29-1 and TRBJ1-2, with D uncertain. Looked up from germline, CDR1 is SQVTM and CDR2 is ANQGSEA. This CDR3 has 19 residues. The V and J ends lost 0 bases and 0 bases respectively, with 23 bases between them. CDR3 coding DNA: TGCAGCGTTGAAGATTTTACCACCTACGGGGTCTCAGCTAACTATGGCTACACCTTC. It codes for CSVEDFTTYGVSANYGYTF.

The chain carries TRBV4-1 and TRBJ1-3, with a tentative D call TRBD1 (5 bases). The CDR3 runs 16 residues. Germline V CDR1 and CDR2: MGHRA, YSYEKL. Deletions cut 0 bases from V and 6 bases from J, with 15 bases between. CDR3 residues: CASSQEQARPTNTIYF. The DNA of the CDR3 is TGCGCCAGCAGCCAAGAACAGGCCCGGCCCACAAACACCATATATTTT.

The genes are TRBV5-1 and TRBJ2-2; 12 nucleotides match TRBD1. This CDR3 spans 17 amino acids. The ends lost 9 bases at V and 0 bases at J; junction bases unmatched: 9. Germline loops: CDR1 SGHRS, CDR2 YFSETQ. The CDR3 sequence is CAKSPGTGGANTGELFF. The CDR3, as DNA: TGCGCCAAATCTCCGGGGACAGGGGGCGCGAACACCGGGGAGCTGTTTTTT.

Turning to this clone: The final CDR3 position lacks the conserved phenylalanine or tryptophan, pointing to a likely read error. Because the CDR3's place on the DNA is in doubt, the DNA is left out and the CDR3 is given as listed by TCRdb. J is TRBJ1-4 and V is TRBV6-5; the table calls TRBD1, which could not be checked here. The CDR3 is made up of 14 amino acids, end residues included. CDR1 and CDR2 (germline): MNHEY, SVGAGI. The CDR3 sequence: CASSYSRGHGFVPA.

The V gene is TRBV7-6, the J gene TRBJ1-6, with 7 bases fitting TRBD1. CDR1 and CDR2 (germline): SGHVS, FNYEAQ. This CDR3 comprises 14 residues. Trimming took 6 bases from V and 8 from J; bases not matched to a gene: 7. The CDR3 reads CASSRNRGDSPLHF. As DNA, the CDR3 is TGTGCCAGCAGTCGTAACAGGGGTGATTCACCCCTCCACTTT.

V and J are TRBV5-1 and TRBJ2-1; no reliable D call. This CDR3 comprises 12 residues. CDR1 and CDR2 (germline): SGHRS, YFSETQ. The V gene lost 1 base and the J gene lost 7 bases, with 6 bases spanning the gap. CDR3 protein: CASSLPLNEQFF. CDR3 DNA: TGCGCCAGCAGCTTGCCCCTTAATGAGCAGTTCTTC. Full variable domain (outside the CDR3, taken from reference TRBV5-1 and TRBJ2-1): KAGVTQTPRYLIKTRGQQVTLSCSPISGHRSVSWYQQTPGQGLQFLFEYFSETQRNKGNFPGRFSGRQFSNSRSEMNVSTLELGDSALYLCASSLPLNEQFFGPGTRLTVL.

The chain uses TRBV7-9 and TRBJ1-2; D call uncertain. In germline, CDR1 is SEHNR, CDR2 FQNEAQ (reference sequence). The CDR3 is 14 residues long. Trimming removed 7 bases from V and 3 bases from J, with 15 bases in between. The CDR3 is CASTPVGRYYGYTF. DNA for the CDR3: TGTGCCAGCACCCCCGTTGGCAGATACTATGGCTACACCTTC.

This clone showed up just once. The V gene is TRBV19, the J gene TRBJ1-5; perhaps TRBD1 as D (6 bases). This CDR3 contains 15 residues. Germline V gene lookup returns CDR1 LNHDA and CDR2 SQIVND (reference sequence). V was clipped by 1 base and J by 4 bases, with 11 bases between them. CDR3 region: CASSIGAQGNQPQHF. The CDR3 bases are TGTGCCAGTAGTATAGGGGCACAGGGTAATCAGCCCCAGCATTTT.

This chain joins TRBV19 and TRBJ1-1, with D tentatively TRBD1 (6 bases). The CDR3 has 14 residues. CDR1 LNHDA and CDR2 SQIVND come from the germline V gene (reference sequence). V lost 9 bases, J lost 0 bases, and 14 bases lay in between. This CDR3 is CASRFQGMNTEAFF. DNA of the CDR3: TGTGCCAGCCGGTTCCAGGGGATGAACACTGAAGCTTTCTTT.

V usage is TRBV19 and J usage is TRBJ1-3, with D tentatively TRBD1 (5 bases). The CDR3 is made up of 15 amino acids. V lost 5 bases and J lost 0, with 11 bases in between. The germline gives CDR1 LNHDA, CDR2 SQIVND (reference sequence). CDR3 sequence: CASSFGTYSGNTIYF. The CDR3 nucleotides are TGTGCCAGTAGTTTCGGGACTTACTCTGGAAACACCATATATTTT. The full variable domain, rest sourced from reference TRBV19 and TRBJ1-3, is DGGITQSPKYLFRKEGQNVTLSCEQNLNHDAMYWYRQDPGQGLRLIYYSQIVNDFQKGDIAEGYSVSREKKESFPLTVTSAQKNPTAFYLCASSFGTYSGNTIYFGEGSWLTVV.

The genes are TRBV6-1 and TRBJ2-7; 13 nucleotides line up with TRBD2. Trimming took 4 bases from V and 4 from J; bases not matched to a gene: 7. The length of the CDR3 is 16 residues. Germline V CDR1 and CDR2: MNHNS, SASEGT. CDR3 residues: CASSVGMGLAGYEQYF. CDR3 in DNA: TGTGCCAGCAGTGTCGGTATGGGACTAGCGGGATACGAGCAGTACTTC.

This sequence joins TRBV12-3 or TRBV12-4 and TRBJ2-2, with a weak D call TRBD2 (7 bases). CDR3 size: 13 residues. Trimming stripped 9 bases from V and 4 bases from J, with 12 bases between. Here the CDR3 reads CASSGGRTGELFF. The CDR3 DNA is TGTGCCAGTTCCGGGGGGCGCACCGGGGAGCTGTTTTTT.

The rearrangement joins TRBV3-1 (or the pseudogene TRBV3-2) to TRBJ2-1, with 9 bases lining up with TRBD2. The CDR3 loop spans 15 amino acids. Germline CDR1 is LGHDT and CDR2 is YNNKEL (reference sequence). The trim removed 8 bases at V and 8 bases at J, leaving 13 bases unmatched. The CDR3 DNA sequence: TGTGCCAGCTCCCCGGGGCGGGGGGGCTCTCATGAGCAGTTCTTC. Protein product: CASSPGRGGSHEQFF.

This clone showed up just a few times. V is TRBV5-8 and J is TRBJ1-6; 10 bases match TRBD1. Per germline, CDR1 SGHTS and CDR2 YDEGEE. The CDR3 spans 17 residues. J was trimmed by 8 bases and V by 3 bases; bases with no gene match: 11. CDR3 in DNA: TGTGCCAGCAGCTCGGGACAGGGGACGTGGAAGTATTCACCCCTCCACTTT. It specifies CASSSGQGTWKYSPLHF.

V gene TRBV15 combines with J gene TRBJ2-7; 8 nucleotides match TRBD1. Losses at the gene ends were 1 base for V and 3 bases for J; bases not matched to a gene: 8. The CDR3 spans 16 residues. CDR1 and CDR2 from the germline V gene are LNHNV and YYDKDF (reference sequence). CDR3 DNA: TGTGCCACCAGCAGAGGACAGGGGTCATCCATCTACGAGCAGTACTTC. This encodes CATSRGQGSSIYEQYF.

This chain uses TRBV28 with TRBJ1-5; the match to TRBD1 covers 7 bases. CDR3 size: 15 residues. J lost 5 bases, V lost 6 bases, and 10 bases had no gene match. CDR1 and CDR2 from the germline V gene are MDHEN and SYDVKM. CDR3 loop: CASRPQGTVYQPQHF. Written as DNA, the CDR3 is TGTGCCAGCAGACCTCAAGGGACAGTTTATCAGCCCCAGCATTTT.